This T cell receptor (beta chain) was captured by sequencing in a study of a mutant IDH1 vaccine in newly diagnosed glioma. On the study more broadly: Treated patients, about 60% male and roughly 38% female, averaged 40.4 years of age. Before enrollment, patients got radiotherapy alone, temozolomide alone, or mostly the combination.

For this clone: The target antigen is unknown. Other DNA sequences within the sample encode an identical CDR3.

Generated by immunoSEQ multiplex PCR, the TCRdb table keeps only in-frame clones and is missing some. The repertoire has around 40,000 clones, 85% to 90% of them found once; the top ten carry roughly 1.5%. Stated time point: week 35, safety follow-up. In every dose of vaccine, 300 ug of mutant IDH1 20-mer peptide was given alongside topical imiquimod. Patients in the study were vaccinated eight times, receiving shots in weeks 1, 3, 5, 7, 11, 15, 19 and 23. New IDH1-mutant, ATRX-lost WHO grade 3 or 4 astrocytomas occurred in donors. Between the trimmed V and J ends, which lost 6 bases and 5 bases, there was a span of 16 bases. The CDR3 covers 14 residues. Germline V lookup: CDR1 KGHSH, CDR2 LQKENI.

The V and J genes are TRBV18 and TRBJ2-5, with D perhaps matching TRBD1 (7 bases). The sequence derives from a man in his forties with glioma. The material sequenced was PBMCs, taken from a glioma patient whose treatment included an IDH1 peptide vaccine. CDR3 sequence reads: CASSKGQGGETQYF. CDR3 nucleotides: TGTGCCAGCTCCAAAGGTCAGGGGGGCGAGACCCAGTACTTC.